The 21 T cell receptor beta chains below all came from one sample that was sequenced in a study of cytomegalovirus exposure and HLA in healthy donors (dated by TCRdb to about 2017). Library generation was performed with the immunoSEQ multiplex PCR assay. TCRdb limited this immuneACCESS table to in-frame rearrangements with V and J called. A share of clones is missing; checked studies link under half to unresolved V genes, and the rest is unexplained. Here the sample has over 200,000 clones; 90% occur a single time. The ten largest clones represent approximately 3% of the sample. The sample taken for sequencing was PBMCs. Receptor source: a woman aged 25 to 39 in good health and CMV-seronegative.

The chain combines TRBV4-3 with TRBJ2-1, with D maybe TRBD2 (6 bases). Per germline, CDR1 LGHNA and CDR2 YSLEER. The CDR3 totals 16 residues. Trimming cost V 1 base and J 5 bases, with 15 bases left between them. The CDR3 DNA sequence: TGCGCCAGCAGCCAAGGGAGGGAGCCCAATAACAATGAGCAGTTCTTC. Protein: CASSQGREPNNNEQFF.

This clone was seen a handful of times. V usage is TRBV28 and J usage is TRBJ2-7; D could derive from TRBD1 or TRBD2 (6 bases each). Between the trimmed V and J ends, which lost 6 bases and 2 bases, there was a span of 17 bases. The CDR3 is 15 residues long. CDR1 MDHEN and CDR2 SYDVKM come from the germline V gene. The CDR3 protein is CASSPVGGTPYEQYF. The CDR3 region has the DNA TGTGCCAGCAGCCCCGTTGGAGGGACACCCTACGAGCAGTACTTC.

The chain is built from TRBV15 and TRBJ2-1; D perhaps matches TRBD2 (6 bases). V gave up 2 bases and J gave up 7 bases, with 18 bases separating them. The CDR3 has 16 residues. Germline V gene lookup returns CDR1 LNHNV and CDR2 YYDKDF (reference sequence). CDR3 DNA: TGTGCCACCAGCAGAAGTACGTCTAGCGTTCCGAATGAGCAGTTCTTC. It encodes CATSRSTSSVPNEQFF.

The V and J genes are TRBV30 and TRBJ2-5, with D unresolved. The CDR3 runs to 14 residues. V lost 4 bases and J 9 bases, leaving 21 bases between the germline ends. CDR1 and CDR2 (germline): GTSNPN, SVGIG (reference sequence). The CDR3 nucleotides are TGTGCCTGGACGTTAGAGCCAGCCTCTGAGTCCCAGTACTTC. The encoded protein is CAWTLEPASESQYF.

The chain links TRBV5-1 to TRBJ1-4; a possible D gene is TRBD1 (5 bases). The germline V gene encodes CDR1 SGHRS and CDR2 YFSETQ. This CDR3 comprises 14 residues. Deletions cut 5 bases from V and 5 bases from J, with 13 bases between. CDR3 sequence: CASSPGGINEKLFF. CDR3 nucleotides: TGCGCCAGCAGTCCGGGGGGAATCAATGAAAAACTGTTTTTT.

This sequence joins TRBV10-3 and TRBJ2-7, with D perhaps TRBD2 (6 bases). The CDR3 is 14 residues long. Trimming shortened V by 10 bases and J by 4 bases, and 20 bases separated the two germline ends. Germline V gene lookup returns CDR1 ENHRY and CDR2 SYGVKD. The CDR3 DNA sequence: TGTGCCACTACTCGGGACTCCGAGGTGTACGAGCAGTACTTC. This sequence encodes CATTRDSEVYEQYF.

The chain employs TRBV5-4 and TRBJ2-1, with D possibly being TRBD2 (7 bases). V lost 6 bases to trimming and J lost 4 bases, with 26 bases between them. CDR1 is SGHNT and CDR2 is YYREEE in the germline V gene (reference sequence). The length of the CDR3 is 18 residues. CDR3 residues: CASKQGWREKGGYNEQFF. The CDR3 DNA reads TGTGCCAGCAAGCAGGGGTGGCGGGAGAAGGGTGGTTACAATGAGCAGTTCTTC.

The chain recombines TRBV4-2 with TRBJ2-7; weak D call: TRBD1 (5 bases). With 0 bases removed from V and 1 base from J, the gap between germline ends came to 16 bases. Germline V gene sequence: CDR1 LGHNA, CDR2 YNFKEQ. The CDR3 is 17 residues long. The CDR3 sequence: CASSQDIGHTGSYEQYF. The CDR3 DNA follows: TGTGCCAGCAGCCAAGATATAGGCCATACAGGATCCTACGAGCAGTACTTC.

As for this clone: This sample also contains other DNA sequences that code for the same CDR3. The chain has TRBV28 and TRBJ2-5, with D hard to call. This CDR3 region has 11 residues. The germline V gene has CDR1 MDHEN and CDR2 SYDVKM. V was pared by 1 base and J by 4 bases, with 1 base between. The CDR3 bases are TGTGCCAGCAGTTTATCAGAGACCCAGTACTTC. Its protein is CASSLSETQYF.

This clone was detected a few times. The chain recombines TRBV10-3 with TRBJ2-7; 7 bases fit TRBD1. Germline trimming cut 9 bases from V and 6 bases from J; bases unmatched to any gene: 8. This CDR3 spans 12 amino acids. The germline CDR1 and CDR2 sequences are ENHRY and SYGVKD. The CDR3 sequence is CAISGTEIEQYF. In DNA form, the CDR3 reads TGTGCCATTTCCGGGACAGAGATCGAGCAGTACTTC.

V usage is TRBV28 and J usage is TRBJ2-5, with 8 bases aligning to TRBD1. With 3 bases clipped from V and 5 bases from J, the junction kept 2 bases outside the gene matches. Germline V CDR1 and CDR2: MDHEN, SYDVKM. There are 13 residues in the CDR3. CDR3 region: CASSLWDRETQYF. The CDR3 nucleotides are TGTGCCAGCAGTTTGTGGGACAGGGAGACCCAGTACTTC.

The V gene is TRBV6-5, the J gene TRBJ2-2, with 12 bases aligning to TRBD2. From germline, CDR1 is MNHEY and CDR2 SVGAGI. V was clipped by 0 bases and J by 6 bases; unmatched bases: 2. The CDR3 is made up of 16 amino acids. As DNA, the CDR3 is TGTGCCAGCAGTTACTCCGGGACTAGCGGGCCCGGGGAGCTGTTTTTT. Its translation: CASSYSGTSGPGELFF.

The chain employs TRBV12-5 and TRBJ2-7; TRBD1 matches 9 bases. Per the germline V gene, CDR1 is LGHNT and CDR2 is FRNRAP. This CDR3 is built from 14 residues. Losses at the gene ends were 5 bases for V and 4 bases for J; bases not matched to a gene: 6. For the CDR3, the DNA is TGTGCTAGTGGTCGATCGGGACAGGGATACGAGCAGTACTTC. It translates to CASGRSGQGYEQYF. The whole variable domain, filled in from reference TRBV12-5 and TRBJ2-7, reads DARVTQTPRHKVTEMGQEVTMRCQPILGHNTVFWYRQTMMQGLELLAYFRNRAPLDDSGMPKDRFSAEMPDATLATLKIQPSEPRDSAVYFCASGRSGQGYEQYFGPGTRLTVT.

The V call is TRBV9, the J call TRBJ2-2, with D tentatively TRBD2 (5 bases). The CDR3 loop spans 14 amino acids. The V end lost 0 bases, the J end lost 9 bases, and 12 bases lay between the germline ends. CDR1 is SGDLS, CDR2 YYNGEE, per germline. Here the CDR3 reads CASSVGTRGRELFF. DNA for the CDR3: TGTGCCAGCAGCGTAGGCACTAGAGGCCGGGAGCTGTTTTTT. Full variable domain (outside the CDR3, taken from reference TRBV9 and TRBJ2-2): DSGVTQTPKHLITATGQRVTLRCSPRSGDLSVYWYQQSLDQGLQFLIQYYNGEERAKGNILERFSAQQFPDLHSELNLSSLELGDSALYFCASSVGTRGRELFFGEGSRLTVL.

The chain couples TRBV2 to TRBJ2-5; the D gene is possibly TRBD1 (6 bases). The CDR3 runs 14 residues. V was pared by 4 bases and J by 1 base, with 10 bases between. Per the germline V gene, CDR1 is SNHLY and CDR2 is FYNNEI. The DNA of the CDR3 is TGTGCCAGCAGTGGGGGACACTTCCAAGAGACCCAGTACTTC. This encodes CASSGGHFQETQYF.

The chain links TRBV7-8 to TRBJ2-7, with a possible D match to TRBD1 (6 bases). Trimming took off 5 bases at V and 2 bases at J, with 19 bases between the two ends. The germline V gene encodes CDR1 SGHVS and CDR2 FQNEAQ. The CDR3 length is 16 residues. Written as DNA, the CDR3 is TGTGCCAGCAGCCGACGGAGGACAGATTTTCCCTACGAGCAGTACTTC. Translating gives CASSRRRTDFPYEQYF.

The V call is TRBV13, the J call TRBJ2-3; 9 bases agree with TRBD2. Trimming at V came to 3 bases and at J to 6 bases, leaving 4 bases not matched to a gene. The CDR3 is 14 amino acids. Germline V gene lookup returns CDR1 PRHDT and CDR2 FYEKMQ (reference sequence). The CDR3 DNA is TGTGCCAGCAGCTTTTTACTAGCGGGTGATACGCAGTATTTT. Translating gives CASSFLLAGDTQYF.

This clone appeared a few times. The chain's CDR3 is CASSPPKGGGTDTQYF. In DNA form, the CDR3 reads TGTGCCAGCTCACCACCCAAGGGGGGAGGCACAGATACGCAGTATTTT. This chain joins TRBV18 and TRBJ2-3, with D perhaps being TRBD1 or TRBD2 (6 bases each). The germline gives CDR1 KGHSH, CDR2 LQKENI. CDR3 length: 16 amino acids. The V end was cut by 0 bases, the J end by 1 base, with 11 bases between.

The chain carries TRBV6-6 and TRBJ2-5, with D tentatively TRBD1 or TRBD2 (5 bases each). The germline CDR1 and CDR2 sequences are MNHNY and SVGAGI (reference sequence). The CDR3 spans 16 residues. V was cut by 4 bases and J by 1 base, with 16 bases left in between. CDR3 sequence reads: CASSFRQGVSQETQYF. The CDR3 DNA reads TGTGCCAGCAGTTTCAGGCAGGGAGTCTCCCAAGAGACCCAGTACTTC.

The CDR3 sequence is CASSTPSGRGQETQYF. The CDR3 DNA is TGTGCCAGCAGCACACCGAGCGGGAGGGGTCAAGAGACCCAGTACTTC. The chain carries TRBV2 and TRBJ2-5, with TRBD2 identical over 10 bases. J was trimmed by 2 bases and V by 6 bases; bases with no gene match: 9. This CDR3 is built from 16 residues. CDR1 is SNHLY, CDR2 FYNNEI, per germline.

Comments on this clone: A junction boundary mismatches the germline segment, possibly from a read error. This chain links TRBV5-8 with TRBJ2-7; D might be TRBD2 (6 bases). CDR3 length equals 13 residues. In germline, CDR1 is SGHTS, CDR2 YDEGEE. CDR3 DNA sequence: TGTGCCAGCATCCCAGACGGACTACTCGAAGTGCACTTC. Its translation: CASIPDGLLEVHF.